This T cell receptor beta chain came from a study of T cell changes during pregnancy in multiple sclerosis. The CDR3 spans 15 residues. Germline CDR1 SGHRS, CDR2 YFSETQ. Trimming removed 0 bases from V and 1 base from J; junction bases left unmatched: 3. Method: immunoSEQ multiplex PCR; TCRdb's copy keeps in-frame clones and lacks some. Of fewer than 90,000 clones in the sample, around 93% were seen once. This receptor was obtained from a female donor in good health, enrolled as a control in a pregnancy study. The specimen was peripheral blood, collected in the third trimester of pregnancy. The chain links TRBV5-1 to TRBJ2-7, with TRBD2 identical over 8 bases. The CDR3 region has the DNA TGCGCCAGCAGCTTGGTGGTAGCGGGGTCCTACGAGCAGTACTTC. This gives the protein CASSLVVAGSYEQYF. Drawing the rest from reference TRBV5-1 and TRBJ2-7, the complete variable domain is KAGVTQTPRYLIKTRGQQVTLSCSPISGHRSVSWYQQTPGQGLQFLFEYFSETQRNKGNFPGRFSGRQFSNSRSEMNVSTLELGDSALYLCASSLVVAGSYEQYFGPGTRLTVT.